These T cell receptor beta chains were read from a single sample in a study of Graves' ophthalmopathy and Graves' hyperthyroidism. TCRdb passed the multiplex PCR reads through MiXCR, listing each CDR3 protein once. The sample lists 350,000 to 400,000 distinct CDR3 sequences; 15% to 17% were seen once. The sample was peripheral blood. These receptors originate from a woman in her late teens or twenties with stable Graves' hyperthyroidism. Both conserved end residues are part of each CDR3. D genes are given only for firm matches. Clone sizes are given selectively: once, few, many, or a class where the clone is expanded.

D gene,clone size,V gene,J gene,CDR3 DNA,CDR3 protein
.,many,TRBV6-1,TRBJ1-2,TGTGCCAGCAGTGCCCTGGGGGGGCCCGGGGGCTACACCTTC,CASSALGGPGGYTF
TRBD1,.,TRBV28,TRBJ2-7,TGTGCCAGCAGTATCCCCGGGACAGGGGTCGAGCAGTACTTC,CASSIPGTGVEQYF
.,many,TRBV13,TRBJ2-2,TGTGCCAGCAGCGCCGACAGAAACACCGGGGAGCTGTTTTTT,CASSADRNTGELFF
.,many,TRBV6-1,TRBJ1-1,TGTGCCAGCAGTGACCGCGATCCCACTGAAGCTTTCTTT,CASSDRDPTEAFF
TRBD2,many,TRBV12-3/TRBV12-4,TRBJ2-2,TGTGCCAGCAGGGGACTAGGAGGGAGCACCGGGGAGCTGTTTTTT,CASRGLGGSTGELFF
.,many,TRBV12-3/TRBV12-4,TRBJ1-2,TGTGCCAGCAGTTTAAATCCAGGGGTGGACGTTGGCTATGGCTACACCTTC,CASSLNPGVDVGYGYTF
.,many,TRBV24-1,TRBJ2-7,TGTGCCACCAGTGCTCAGGGGTCTGACGAGCAGTACTTC,CATSAQGSDEQYF
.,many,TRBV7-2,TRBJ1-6,TGTGCCAGCAGCTTAGCCTCCCCCACAGGGCCCTATAATTCACCCCTCCACTTT,CASSLASPTGPYNSPLHF
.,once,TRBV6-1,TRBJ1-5,TGTGCCAGCAGGGGTGTATGGAATCAGCCCCAGCATTTT,CASRGVWNQPQHF
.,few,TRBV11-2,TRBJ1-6,TGTGCCAGCAGCTTAGATGGCGGGGTTGGGTCACCCCTCCACTTT,CASSLDGGVGSPLHF
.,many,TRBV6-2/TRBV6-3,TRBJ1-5,TGTGCCAGCAGTTACGGGTGGGGTAGCAATCAGCCCCAGCATTTT,CASSYGWGSNQPQHF
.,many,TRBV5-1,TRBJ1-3,TGCGCCAGCAGCTTTGGGACGGACTCTGGAAACACCATATATTTT,CASSFGTDSGNTIYF
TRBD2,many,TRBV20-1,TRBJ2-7,TGCAGTGCTAGAGGCCAGCGGGGGGGCGGCTACGAGCAGTACTTC,CSARGQRGGGYEQYF
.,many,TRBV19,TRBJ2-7,TGTGCCAGTAGTTCGACAGGAGAAGAGCAGTACTTC,CASSSTGEEQYF
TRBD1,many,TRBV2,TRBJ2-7,TGTGCCAGCAGTTTTGACAGGGCGCCTTACGAGCAGTACTTC,CASSFDRAPYEQYF
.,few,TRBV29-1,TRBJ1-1,TGCAGCGGCGGACTTCGGAACACTGAAGCTTTCTTT,CSGGLRNTEAFF
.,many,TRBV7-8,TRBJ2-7,TGTGCCAGCAGCTTAGGACACTTCTACGAGCAGTACTTC,CASSLGHFYEQYF
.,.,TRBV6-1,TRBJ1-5,TGTGCCAGCAGCCTCGCGATTCTTCAGCCCCAGCATTTT,CASSLAILQPQHF
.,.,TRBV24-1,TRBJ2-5,TGTGCCACCAGTGTTGGGACCGCGGAGACCCAGTACTTC,CATSVGTAETQYF
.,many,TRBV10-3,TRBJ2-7,TGTGCCATCAGTGAAAGAGCACTCACCAACGACGAGCAGTACTTC,CAISERALTNDEQYF
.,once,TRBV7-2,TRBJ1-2,TGTGCCAGCAGCTCTGCCAGGGTAGGGCCGTATGGTTACACCTTC,CASSSARVGPYGYTF
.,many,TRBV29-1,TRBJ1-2,TGCAGCGTTGAGGACGGAAACTATGGCTACACCTTC,CSVEDGNYGYTF
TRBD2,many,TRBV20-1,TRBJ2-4,TGCAGTGCTTTTAGCGGGAGCGGTGGAAACATTCAGTACTTC,CSAFSGSGGNIQYF
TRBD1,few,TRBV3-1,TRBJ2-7,TGTGCCAGCAGCCCCGGGGGACAGGCGACCTACGAGCAGTACTTC,CASSPGGQATYEQYF
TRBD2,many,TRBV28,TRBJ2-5,TGTGCCAGCAGTCCCCGGGGAGGGACAGAGACCCAGTACTTC,CASSPRGGTETQYF
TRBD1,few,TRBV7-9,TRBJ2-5,TGTGCCAGCAGCCCCCCTGGACAGGGCCAAGAGACCCAGTACTTC,CASSPPGQGQETQYF
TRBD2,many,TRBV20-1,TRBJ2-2,TGCAGTGCTAGAGGGCTAGCGGGGGGATACGGGGAGCTGTTTTTT,CSARGLAGGYGELFF
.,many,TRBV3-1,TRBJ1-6,TGTGCCAGCAGGGGACACGGTAATTCACCCCTCCACTTT,CASRGHGNSPLHF
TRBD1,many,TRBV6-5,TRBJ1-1,TGTGCCAGCAGTTTCCGAGACAGGGGCCTCGCTTTCTTT,CASSFRDRGLAFF
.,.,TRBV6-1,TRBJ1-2,TGTGCCAGCAGTGAAGCGGGCGGATCCTATGGCTACACCTTC,CASSEAGGSYGYTF
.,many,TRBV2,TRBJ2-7,TGTGCCAGCAGTGTAGCGTCCTACGAGCAGTACTTC,CASSVASYEQYF
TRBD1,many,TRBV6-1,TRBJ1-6,TGTGCCAGCAGCCCCGGGACAGGCTCCTATAATTCACCCCTCCACTTT,CASSPGTGSYNSPLHF
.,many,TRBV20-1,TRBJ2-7,TGCAGTGCTAGAAAAGAGGGACTTCTTTACGAGCAGTACTTC,CSARKEGLLYEQYF
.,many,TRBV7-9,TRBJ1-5,TGTGCCAGCAGCTTAGAGCGAGGAAGCAATCAGCCCCAGCATTTT,CASSLERGSNQPQHF